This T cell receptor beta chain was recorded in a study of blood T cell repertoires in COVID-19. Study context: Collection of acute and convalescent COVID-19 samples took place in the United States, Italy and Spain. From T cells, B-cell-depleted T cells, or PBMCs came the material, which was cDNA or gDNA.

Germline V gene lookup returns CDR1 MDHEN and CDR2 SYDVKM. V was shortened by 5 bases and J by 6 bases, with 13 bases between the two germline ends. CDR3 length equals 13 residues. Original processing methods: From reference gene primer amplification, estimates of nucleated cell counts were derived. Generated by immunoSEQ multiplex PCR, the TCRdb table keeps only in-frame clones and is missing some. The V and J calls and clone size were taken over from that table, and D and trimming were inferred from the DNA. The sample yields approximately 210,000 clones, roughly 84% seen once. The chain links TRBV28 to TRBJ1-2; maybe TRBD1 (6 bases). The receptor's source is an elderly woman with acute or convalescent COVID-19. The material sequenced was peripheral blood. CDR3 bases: TGTGCCAGCAGTGTCGGTTCAGGGGATGGCTACACCTTC. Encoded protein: CASSVGSGDGYTF.